A single sample gave rise to the 12 T cell receptor beta chains below, sequenced in a study of blood T cell dynamics during melanoma immunotherapy. Measured with immunoSEQ multiplex PCR; TCRdb has only the in-frame clones, and not every one. Of around 13,000 clones in the sample, about 91% were seen once. As to time point: pre-treatment baseline. The specimen was effector memory CD8+ T cells from blood, collected from a patient treated with checkpoint blockade. These receptors were taken from a human donor with melanoma.

The rearrangement joins TRBV27 to TRBJ2-7; 10 bases agree with TRBD1. V shed 3 bases, J shed 5 bases, and the junction held 4 bases outside the gene matches. CDR1 is MNHEY and CDR2 is SMNVEV in the germline V gene (reference sequence). This CDR3 region has 14 residues. Here the CDR3 DNA reads TGTGCCAGCAGTTTGGGGACAGGGGCGGACGAGCAGTACTTC. This sequence encodes CASSLGTGADEQYF.

The CDR3 sequence: CSVGQGNTGELFF. Written as DNA, the CDR3 is TGCAGCGTTGGTCAGGGGAACACCGGGGAGCTGTTTTTT. V and J are TRBV29-1 and TRBJ2-2, with D perhaps matching TRBD1 (5 bases). Germline CDR1 reads SQVTM; CDR2 reads ANQGSEA. The V gene lost 4 bases and the J gene lost 1 base, with 7 bases spanning the gap. There are 13 residues in the CDR3.

This clone came up once. This CDR3 reads CAISESFAYEQYF. CDR3 DNA sequence: TGTGCCATCAGTGAGTCGTTTGCTTACGAGCAGTACTTC. The V gene is TRBV10-3, the J gene TRBJ2-7; D is undetermined. The CDR3 covers 13 residues. CDR1 is ENHRY, CDR2 SYGVKD, per germline. The V end lost 0 bases, the J end lost 4 bases, and 7 bases lay between the germline ends.

V usage is TRBV9 and J usage is TRBJ2-1, with D possibly matching TRBD1 (6 bases). CDR3 length: 16 residues. V gave up 0 bases and J gave up 0 bases, with 10 bases separating them. Germline assignment: CDR1 SGDLS and CDR2 YYNGEE. The chain's CDR3 is CASSVDDRSSYNEQFF. The CDR3 DNA follows: TGTGCCAGCAGCGTAGATGACAGGAGCTCCTACAATGAGCAGTTCTTC.

V usage is TRBV27 and J usage is TRBJ1-1; unclear D gene. Per the germline V gene, CDR1 is MNHEY and CDR2 is SMNVEV (reference sequence). CDR3 length equals 14 residues. Trimming removed 5 bases from V and 4 bases from J, with 14 bases in between. The CDR3 loop is CASSPVGVGTEAFF. The CDR3 bases are TGTGCCAGCAGTCCGGTGGGAGTGGGCACTGAAGCTTTCTTT.

V usage is TRBV9 and J usage is TRBJ1-4; D uncertain. Trimming stripped 0 bases from V and 10 bases from J, with 16 bases between. From germline, CDR1 is SGDLS and CDR2 YYNGEE. The CDR3 spans 15 residues. CDR3 in amino acids: CASSVDPAGSRKLFF. Written as DNA, the CDR3 is TGTGCCAGCAGCGTAGATCCAGCGGGAAGCCGAAAACTGTTTTTT.

The chain employs TRBV7-2 and TRBJ2-1; no clear D. Trimming left V 4 bases short and J 8 bases short, with 9 bases between. The V gene's germline CDR1 is SGHTA and CDR2 FQGNSA. The CDR3 is 12 amino acids. Written as DNA, the CDR3 is TGTGCCAGCAGCTATACCTCGTATGAGCAGTTCTTC. Amino acid sequence: CASSYTSYEQFF. The full variable domain, its missing parts supplied by reference TRBV7-2 and TRBJ2-1, is GAGVSQSPSNKVTEKGKDVELRCDPISGHTALYWYRQSLGQGLEFLIYFQGNSAPDKSGLPSDRFSAERTGGSVSTLTIQRTQQEDSAVYLCASSYTSYEQFFGPGTRLTVL.

V is TRBV27 and J is TRBJ2-2; 7 bases are a match to TRBD2. This CDR3 spans 16 amino acids. Germline V gene sequence: CDR1 MNHEY, CDR2 SMNVEV (reference sequence). V shed 3 bases and J 6 bases; nucleotides not matched to a gene: 10. For the CDR3, the DNA is TGTGCCAGCAGTTTTAACGTTTTTCGGGGGGCCGGGGAGCTGTTTTTT. Its protein is CASSFNVFRGAGELFF.

The rearrangement joins TRBV6-5 to TRBJ1-1; 7 bases match TRBD1. CDR1 and CDR2 (germline): MNHEY, SVGAGI. V lost 6 bases, J lost 5 bases, and 9 bases stayed unmatched. The CDR3 sequence is 14 residues long. CDR3 nucleotide sequence: TGTGCCAGCAGATCCGGACAGGTCGGAACTGAAGCTTTCTTT. Protein sequence: CASRSGQVGTEAFF.

The chain links TRBV28 to TRBJ1-2; TRBD1 might be the D (6 bases). This CDR3 contains 14 residues. Germline lookup yields CDR1 MDHEN and CDR2 SYDVKM. V was shortened by 5 bases and J by 4 bases, with 14 bases between the two germline ends. CDR3 nucleotides: TGTGCCAGCAGTCCCCTCCAGGGGTTCTATGGCTACACCTTC. Its translation is CASSPLQGFYGYTF.

This chain uses TRBV6-6 with TRBJ2-7, with TRBD1 identical over 9 bases. The germline CDR1 and CDR2 sequences are MNHNY and SVGAGI (reference sequence). The J segment lost 2 bases and the V segment lost 5 bases, leaving 4 bases of the junction unmatched. The CDR3 consists of 14 residues. CDR3 sequence reads: CASSPGTGPYEQYF. The CDR3 DNA reads as TGTGCCAGCAGTCCCGGGACAGGGCCCTACGAGCAGTACTTC.

This clone has a single count. The chain joins TRBV4-3 to TRBJ2-1, with D perhaps TRBD2 (5 bases). Trimming took off 5 bases at V and 4 bases at J, with 12 bases between the two ends. This CDR3 is built from 14 residues. Germline assignment: CDR1 LGHNA and CDR2 YSLEER. Here the CDR3 reads CASSEGIRYNEQFF. CDR3 DNA sequence: TGCGCCAGCAGCGAGGGTATTAGGTACAATGAGCAGTTCTTC.